These 28 T cell receptor beta chains were all obtained from the same sample, sequenced in a study of response to subunit inactivated influenza vaccine. TCRdb passed the RT-PCR reads through MiXCR, listing each CDR3 protein once. The sample has under 800,000 distinct CDR3 sequences, approximately 15% seen once. The input for sequencing was PBMCs from blood, taken roughly 15 days before vaccination. The receptors stem from a man aged 50 to 60 who received an inactivated influenza vaccine.

This clonotype was observed a few times. The gene calls are TRBV5-4 and TRBJ2-7, with TRBD2 identical over 8 bases. Per germline, CDR1 SGHNT and CDR2 YYREEE (reference sequence). The V segment lost 4 bases and the J segment 1 base; nucleotides outside the gene matches: 10. The CDR3 runs to 16 residues. The CDR3 reads CASSPRSGGRSYEQYF. As DNA, the CDR3 is TGTGCCAGCAGCCCCCGATCGGGGGGGAGGTCCTACGAGCAGTACTTC.

This clonotype occurred a few times. The V call is TRBV6-5, the J call TRBJ2-5, with 7 bases identical to TRBD2. V trimming: 0 bases; J trimming: 0 bases; junction bases outside the gene matches: 4. The CDR3 covers 16 residues. Germline V gene lookup returns CDR1 MNHEY and CDR2 SVGAGI. CDR3: CASSYSSRGYQETQYF. CDR3 DNA sequence: TGTGCCAGCAGTTACTCTTCGCGGGGGTACCAAGAGACCCAGTACTTC.

This sequence joins TRBV3-1 and TRBJ2-7; D is undetermined. CDR1 and CDR2 (germline): LGHDT, YNNKEL (reference sequence). Trimming removed 5 bases at V and 0 bases at J, with 8 bases between. The CDR3 covers 13 residues. CDR3 region: CASSSVHSYEQYF. The CDR3 DNA is TGTGCCAGCAGCTCAGTGCACTCCTACGAGCAGTACTTC.

This chain joins TRBV28 and TRBJ2-6, with D tentatively TRBD1 (6 bases). Per the germline V gene, CDR1 is MDHEN and CDR2 is SYDVKM. The CDR3 runs to 16 residues. Trimming cost V 6 bases and J 0 bases, with 12 bases left between them. DNA for the CDR3: TGTGCCAGCAGCAATATACAGGGCTCTGGGGCCAACGTCCTGACTTTC. Protein sequence: CASSNIQGSGANVLTF. Full variable domain (remainder filled in from reference TRBV28 and TRBJ2-6): DVKVTQSSRYLVKRTGEKVFLECVQDMDHENMFWYRQDPGLGLRLIYFSYDVKMKEKGDIPEGYSVSREKKERFSLILESASTNQTSMYLCASSNIQGSGANVLTFGAGSRLTVL.

V is TRBV6-1 and J is TRBJ1-1; D perhaps matches TRBD1 (5 bases). CDR3 length: 13 residues. The V and J ends lost 5 bases and 5 bases respectively, with 12 bases between them. Germline CDR1 and CDR2: MNHNS and SASEGT. CDR3: CASSRQGLTEAFF. CDR3 DNA sequence: TGTGCCAGCAGTCGGCAGGGCTTGACTGAAGCTTTCTTT.

The chain employs TRBV29-1 and TRBJ2-5; 7 positions match TRBD1. The V gene end was trimmed by 6 bases and the J gene end by 7 bases; junction bases not matched to a gene: 5. Germline V gene data show CDR1 as SQVTM and CDR2 as ANQGSEA. CDR3 length: 11 residues. The chain's CDR3 is CSVGDRVTQYF. DNA for the CDR3: TGCAGCGTCGGGGACAGAGTGACCCAGTACTTC.

At least ten counts were recorded for this clonotype. The chain recombines TRBV7-7 with TRBJ2-7; 8 bases match TRBD1. The CDR3 extends over 16 amino acids. CDR1 is SSHAT, CDR2 FNYEAQ, per germline (reference sequence). J was trimmed by 4 bases and V by 5 bases; bases with no gene match: 13. The DNA for the CDR3 is TGTGCCAGCAGCCCAAACGCGGGGCAGGGGGCTTACGAGCAGTACTTC. Translation: CASSPNAGQGAYEQYF. The entire variable domain, with the rest obtained from reference TRBV7-7 and TRBJ2-7, is as follows: GAGVSQSPRYKVTKRGQDVTLRCDPISSHATLYWYQQALGQGPEFLTYFNYEAQPDKSGLPSDRFSAERPEGSISTLTIQRTEQRDSAMYRCASSPNAGQGAYEQYFGPGTRLTVT.

This clonotype was counted a few times. The rearrangement links TRBV20-1 to TRBJ1-6; D unresolved. Trimming left V 3 bases short and J 10 bases short, with 13 bases between. Germline assignment: CDR1 DFQATT and CDR2 SNEGSKA (reference sequence). This CDR3 spans 13 amino acids. As DNA, the CDR3 is TGCAGTGCTAGCGCCCTAGGCTACTCACCCCTCCACTTT. Protein: CSASALGYSPLHF.

Many counts were recorded for this clonotype. V is TRBV7-9 and J is TRBJ2-3; D is possibly TRBD2 (6 bases). CDR1 and CDR2 from the germline V gene are SEHNR and FQNEAQ (reference sequence). Trimming took off 6 bases at V and 6 bases at J, with 19 bases between the two ends. This CDR3 is 15 amino acids long. In nucleotides, the CDR3 is TGTGCCAGCAGAAGAGGGACTTGGGGTAGGGATACGCAGTATTTT. This sequence encodes CASRRGTWGRDTQYF.

This clonotype was picked up a small number of times. The CDR3 reads CASARPRASGYEQYF. Written as DNA, the CDR3 is TGTGCCAGCGCCCGTCCCAGGGCTAGCGGTTACGAGCAGTACTTC. This chain connects TRBV7-2 to TRBJ2-7; 7 bases line up with TRBD2. The CDR3 length is 15 residues. Germline CDR1 SGHTA, CDR2 FQGNSA. The trim removed 8 bases at V and 4 bases at J, leaving 14 bases unmatched.

In this sample, this clonotype turned up many times. The rearrangement links TRBV5-6 to TRBJ1-4; D is ambiguous. Germline V CDR1 and CDR2: SGHDT, YYEEEE. There are 16 residues in the CDR3. V was trimmed by 0 bases and J by 0 bases, leaving 9 bases between them. The CDR3 bases are TGTGCCAGCAGCTTGGGACGGCGTGCAACTAATGAAAAACTGTTTTTT. It specifies CASSLGRRATNEKLFF.

This clonotype was seen at least ten times. The chain is built from TRBV7-2 and TRBJ1-5; D is perhaps TRBD1 (5 bases). Germline CDR1 SGHTA, CDR2 FQGNSA. The CDR3 sequence is 13 residues long. Trimming pared 5 bases from V and 6 bases from J, leaving 11 bases between. As DNA, the CDR3 is TGTGCCAGCAGCCGGACATTGAGTCAGCCCCAGCATTTT. Protein sequence: CASSRTLSQPQHF.

The chain employs TRBV20-1 and TRBJ2-1; TRBD1 might be the D (6 bases). Germline V gene sequence: CDR1 DFQATT, CDR2 SNEGSKA (reference sequence). The CDR3 is 12 amino acids. The germline V and J ends were trimmed by 6 bases and 8 bases, with 14 bases remaining between them. CDR3: CSAPGTIDEQFF. As DNA, the CDR3 is TGCAGTGCACCTGGGACAATCGATGAGCAGTTCTTC.

CDR3 in amino acids: CASSSHGAYNEQFF. For the CDR3, the DNA is TGCGCCAGCAGTTCTCATGGAGCCTACAATGAGCAGTTCTTC. The rearrangement joins TRBV5-1 to TRBJ2-1; D not resolved. From germline, CDR1 is SGHRS and CDR2 YFSETQ. The CDR3 consists of 14 residues. V was pared by 5 bases and J by 2 bases, with 11 bases between.

This clonotype has only a few counts. J is TRBJ2-7 and V is TRBV20-1, with TRBD2 as a possible D gene (6 bases). This CDR3 has 14 residues. The germline V gene encodes CDR1 DFQATT and CDR2 SNEGSKA (reference sequence). V gave up 0 bases and J gave up 5 bases, with 14 bases separating them. DNA of the CDR3: TGCAGTGCTAGAGATCCGGTGGAGGGGAACGAGCAGTACTTC. This translates into CSARDPVEGNEQYF.

This sequence joins TRBV3-1 and TRBJ1-1; possible D gene TRBD1, 5 bases. The CDR3 length is 15 residues. The V end lost 4 bases, the J end lost 4 bases, and 16 bases lay between the germline ends. Germline CDR1 and CDR2: LGHDT and YNNKEL (reference sequence). CDR3 loop: CASSLSLVGGTEAFF. CDR3 sequence (DNA): TGTGCCAGCAGCCTCTCATTGGTGGGGGGCACTGAAGCTTTCTTT.

The V gene is TRBV4-1, the J gene TRBJ2-7, with a possible D match to TRBD2 (6 bases). Germline values: CDR1 MGHRA, CDR2 YSYEKL. Trimming removed 0 bases at V and 4 bases at J, with 19 bases between. This CDR3 contains 17 residues. Written as DNA, the CDR3 is TGCGCCAGCAGCCAAGAAGGCGGAGCGGGCCGGGTTTACGAGCAGTACTTC. Encoded protein: CASSQEGGAGRVYEQYF.

This clonotype occurred a few times. The chain has TRBV6-5 and TRBJ2-3; D is ambiguous. The CDR3 covers 15 residues. V gave up 2 bases and J gave up 0 bases, with 9 bases separating them. CDR1 is MNHEY, CDR2 SVGAGI, per germline. The CDR3 DNA sequence: TGTGCCAGCAGTTACGGTTTATTCAGCACAGATACGCAGTATTTT. Its translation: CASSYGLFSTDTQYF.

The rearrangement links TRBV12-3 or TRBV12-4 to TRBJ1-5; the match to TRBD1 covers 7 bases. J was trimmed by 6 bases and V by 6 bases; bases with no gene match: 11. This CDR3 has 15 amino acids. CDR3 loop: CASSLGRQGTQPQHF. The CDR3 DNA reads as TGTGCCAGCAGCCTTGGACGACAGGGAACTCAGCCCCAGCATTTT.

V and J are TRBV5-1 and TRBJ2-7; no reliable D call. Germline V gene data show CDR1 as SGHRS and CDR2 as YFSETQ. V gave up 0 bases and J gave up 4 bases, with 14 bases separating them. The CDR3 is 15 residues long. In nucleotides, the CDR3 is TGCGCCAGCAGCTTGGGAGCCGGGTATCGTTACGAGCAGTACTTC. Translation: CASSLGAGYRYEQYF.

This clonotype was observed a few times. This chain joins TRBV29-1 and TRBJ1-2; D might be TRBD1 (6 bases). The CDR3 totals 13 residues. The germline V gene has CDR1 SQVTM and CDR2 ANQGSEA. The V end lost 5 bases, the J end lost 2 bases, and 12 bases lay between the germline ends. Here the CDR3 reads CSVQDSYNYGYTF. In DNA form, the CDR3 reads TGCAGCGTTCAGGACAGCTACAACTATGGCTACACCTTC.

This clonotype appeared a few times. The V gene is TRBV20-1, the J gene TRBJ2-1, with 14 bases matching TRBD2. Germline V gene data show CDR1 as DFQATT and CDR2 as SNEGSKA (reference sequence). V trimming: 5 bases; J trimming: 10 bases; junction bases outside the gene matches: 7. CDR3 length: 14 amino acids. CDR3 residues: CSAGGLAGVREQFF. The CDR3 DNA reads as TGCAGTGCTGGGGGACTAGCGGGAGTCCGAGAGCAGTTCTTC.

V usage is TRBV12-3 or TRBV12-4 and J usage is TRBJ1-3; D is unclear. The CDR3 has 16 amino acids. V was cut by 0 bases and J by 0 bases, with 9 bases left in between. This CDR3 reads CASSLAGLSSGNTIYF. The CDR3 nucleotides are TGTGCCAGCAGTTTAGCGGGCCTGAGCTCTGGAAACACCATATATTTT.

The chain uses TRBV18 and TRBJ1-1, with TRBD1 identical over 10 bases. This CDR3 has 17 amino acids. Germline CDR1 is KGHSH and CDR2 is LQKENI. With 2 bases clipped from V and 5 bases from J, the junction kept 11 bases outside the gene matches. CDR3 residues: CASSPIPLGQGETEAFF. The CDR3 DNA is TGTGCCAGCTCACCAATCCCTCTCGGACAGGGGGAAACTGAAGCTTTCTTT.

In its sample, this clonotype was seen a few times. The chain carries TRBV28 and TRBJ2-1; 8 nucleotides match TRBD1. Germline assignment: CDR1 MDHEN and CDR2 SYDVKM. The trim removed 7 bases at V and 9 bases at J, leaving 14 bases unmatched. This CDR3 is 15 amino acids long. As DNA, the CDR3 is TGTGCCAGCACCGAGAACGGACAGGGCGGTGGTGAGCAGTTCTTC. Protein: CASTENGQGGGEQFF.

This clonotype was picked up a small number of times. The chain employs TRBV6-5 and TRBJ2-3; D may be TRBD2 (6 bases). The CDR3 is made up of 13 amino acids. Germline assignment: CDR1 MNHEY and CDR2 SVGAGI. Trimming took off 6 bases at V and 6 bases at J, with 13 bases between the two ends. As DNA, the CDR3 is TGTGCCAGCAGCTACCCGGGGGATGATACGCAGTATTTT. Translation gives CASSYPGDDTQYF.

This clonotype was picked up many times. Written as DNA, the CDR3 is TGTGCCAGCAGCCCCGGGGGCGGGTCTACCTACGAGCAGTACTTC. Its translation: CASSPGGGSTYEQYF. The chain links TRBV4-2 to TRBJ2-7; D tentatively reads TRBD1 or TRBD2 (6 bases each). Germline assignment: CDR1 LGHNA and CDR2 YNFKEQ. The ends were cut back, 4 bases at V and 2 bases at J, with 15 bases in the middle. The CDR3 contains 15 residues.

The J gene is TRBJ2-7, the V gene TRBV7-8; the D gene could be TRBD1 or TRBD2 (6 bases each). The CDR3 has 13 residues. Trimming took 8 bases from V and 5 from J, leaving 16 bases between them. The germline gives CDR1 SGHVS, CDR2 FQNEAQ. CDR3 bases: TGTGCCAGCCACATAGGGGGGTCTGACGAGCAGTACTTC. Amino acid sequence: CASHIGGSDEQYF.